The text below deals with one T cell receptor beta chain. Its antigen is undetermined. This sample is part of a study of T cell repertoires in urothelial bladder cancer. Across the study: Of some 12 resected lesions, three were cT2 or greater.

Findings and caveats of the study: Benign specimens held more T cells than urothelial carcinoma specimens. Carcinoma specimens had median approximately 2.1% tumor infiltrating lymphocytes, benign 10% to 15%. Up to about 15% of carcinoma infiltrating lymphocytes belonged to one T-cell clone.

Only in-frame clones appear in the TCRdb table, and some are missing; sequencing was by immunoSEQ multiplex PCR. The table has about 14,000 clones, just over 65% seen once. CDR3 length equals 12 residues. Germline CDR1 is SNHLY and CDR2 is FYNNEI. With V trimmed by 9 bases and J by 3 bases, 5 bases remained unmatched. The specimen sequenced was tumor-infiltrating cells from bladder cancer. The V and J genes are TRBV2 and TRBJ2-7; 7 nucleotides line up with TRBD2. The clonotype was recovered from a human donor with urothelial carcinoma. The CDR3 DNA is TGTGCCAGTAGGGAGGGGAGCTACGAGCAGTACTTC. Protein sequence: CASREGSYEQYF.